The clone carrying this T cell receptor beta chain was picked up a small number of times. The antigen remains undetermined. The CDR3 loop spans 12 amino acids. Trimming shortened V by 6 bases and J by 4 bases, and 10 bases separated the two germline ends. The data stem from a study of response to subunit inactivated influenza vaccine. Findings and limits, study-wide: Only a handful of new T cells, the authors suggested, are recruited with each seasonal influenza vaccination.

TCRdb reanalysed the RT-PCR reads using MiXCR and keeps one entry per CDR3 protein. The sample holds roughly 760,000 distinct CDR3 sequences, around 20% seen once. The chain carries TRBV12-3 or TRBV12-4 and TRBJ2-7, with unresolved D. This sample comprised PBMCs from blood, obtained 5 to 6 days after vaccination. This TCR came from a man aged 45-60 years who received an inactivated influenza vaccine. The CDR3 DNA reads as TGTGCCAGCAGGCGAGACGGATACGAGCAGTACTTC. Protein sequence: CASRRDGYEQYF.